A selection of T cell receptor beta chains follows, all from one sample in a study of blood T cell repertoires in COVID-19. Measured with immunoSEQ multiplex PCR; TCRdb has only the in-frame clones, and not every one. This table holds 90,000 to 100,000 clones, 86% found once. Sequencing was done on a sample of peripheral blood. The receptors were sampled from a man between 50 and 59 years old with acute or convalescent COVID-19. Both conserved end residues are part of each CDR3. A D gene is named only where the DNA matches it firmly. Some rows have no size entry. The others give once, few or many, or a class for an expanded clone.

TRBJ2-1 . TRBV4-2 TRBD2 TGTGCCAGCAGCCTAGAAGCGGGAGGAAGATACAATGAGCAGTTCTTC CASSLEAGGRYNEQFF
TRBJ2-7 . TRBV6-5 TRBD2 TGTGCCAGCAGTCCGTATCGGGAGGGTCCCTACGAGCAGTACTTC CASSPYREGPYEQYF
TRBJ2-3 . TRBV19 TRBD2 TGTGCCAGTAGTTCACTAGCGGGAGTCCCAGATACGCAGTATTTT CASSSLAGVPDTQYF
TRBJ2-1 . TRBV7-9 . TGTGCCAGCAGCCGCCGAGAGGGAACCTACAATGAGCAGTTCTTC CASSRREGTYNEQFF
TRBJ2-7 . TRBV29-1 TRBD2 TGCAGCGTTGAAGGGACTAGCGGGGGAAGCTCCTACGAGCAGTACTTC CSVEGTSGGSSYEQYF
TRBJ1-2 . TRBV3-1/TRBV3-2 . TGTGCCAGCAGCGAAACAGGGTCCCGCTATGGCTACACCTTC CASSETGSRYGYTF
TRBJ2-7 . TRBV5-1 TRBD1 TGCGCCAGCAGCTTGATGTCGGGACAGGGTCCCGAGCAGTACTTC CASSLMSGQGPEQYF
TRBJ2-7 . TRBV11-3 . TGTGCCAGCAGCTTAGACAGGGGGGATCTTCACGAGCAGTACTTC CASSLDRGDLHEQYF
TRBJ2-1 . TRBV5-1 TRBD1 TGCGCCAGCATACTCGGACAGGGGGTGGGCAGGGAGCAGTTCTTC CASILGQGVGREQFF
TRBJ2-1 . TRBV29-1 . TGCAGCGTTGTGTCTGGTAGTTTCAATGAGCAGTTCTTC CSVVSGSFNEQFF
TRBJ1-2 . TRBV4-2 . TGTGCCAGCAGCATAGTAAGTAATGTAGGACAGCTTAGCAACTATGGCTACACCTTC CASSIVSNVGQLSNYGYTF
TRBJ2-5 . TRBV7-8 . TGTGCCAGCAGCTTAGCGTGGAGTAAACAAGAGACCCAGTACTTC CASSLAWSKQETQYF
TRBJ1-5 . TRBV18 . TGTGCCAGCTCACCCGACAGGCCAGATAGCAATCAGCCCCAGCATTTT CASSPDRPDSNQPQHF
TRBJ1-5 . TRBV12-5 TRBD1 TGTGCTAGTGGCCGTGCGACAGGGGATTACGAAAGCAATCAGCCCCAGCATTTT CASGRATGDYESNQPQHF
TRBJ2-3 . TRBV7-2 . TGTGCCAGCAGCTTACTAGCCAAACGCACAGATACGCAGTATTTT CASSLLAKRTDTQYF
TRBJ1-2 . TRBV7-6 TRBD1 TGTGCCAGCAGCTTAGCGGGACAGGCCCATAGTGGCTACACCTTC CASSLAGQAHSGYTF
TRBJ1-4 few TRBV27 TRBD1 TGTGCCAGCAGTCAAGACAGGGGTGGAACTAATGAAAAACTGTTTTTT CASSQDRGGTNEKLFF